The sequence of this TCR beta chain was determined in a study of prognosis after radiotherapy for stage I lung cancer. In the study overall: Squamous cell carcinoma affected seven patients, adenocarcinoma about 12.

The sample holds many counts of this clonotype. Germline values: CDR1 ENHRY, CDR2 SYGVKD. The CDR3 is 15 residues long. V gave up 8 bases and J gave up 3 bases; unmatched junction bases: 9. Two-round multiplex PCR amplified TCR beta CDR3 from genomic DNA. Gene-specific TRBV and TRBJ primers were used in PCR round one. Universal primers were what the second PCR round relied on. TCRdb processed the multiplex PCR reads anew with MiXCR; each CDR3 protein has one entry. The sample shows under 50,000 distinct CDR3 sequences, around 22% of them seen only once. V usage is TRBV10-3 and J usage is TRBJ2-2; TRBD1 agrees at 7 bases. This specimen consisted of PBMCs, obtained before or after stereotactic body radiation therapy (not recorded which). This receptor was identified in a donor older than 45 with non-small cell lung cancer. CDR3 amino acids: CAIPATGLDTGELFF. The DNA of the CDR3 is TGTGCCATCCCGGCGACAGGGCTGGACACCGGGGAGCTGTTTTTT.